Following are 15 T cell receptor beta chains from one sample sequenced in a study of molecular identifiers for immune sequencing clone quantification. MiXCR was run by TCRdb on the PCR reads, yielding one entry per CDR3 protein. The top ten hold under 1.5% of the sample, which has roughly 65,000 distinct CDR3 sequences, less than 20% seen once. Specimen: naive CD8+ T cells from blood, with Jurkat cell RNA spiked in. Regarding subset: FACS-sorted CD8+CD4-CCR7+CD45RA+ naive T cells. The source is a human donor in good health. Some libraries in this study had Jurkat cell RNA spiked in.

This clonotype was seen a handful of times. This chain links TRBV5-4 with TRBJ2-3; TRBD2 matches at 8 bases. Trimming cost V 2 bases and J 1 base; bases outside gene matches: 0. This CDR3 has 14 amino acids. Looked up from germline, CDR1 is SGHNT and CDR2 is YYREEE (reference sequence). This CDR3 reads CASSFGGGTDTQYF. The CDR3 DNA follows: TGTGCCAGCAGCTTCGGGGGGGGCACAGATACGCAGTATTTT.

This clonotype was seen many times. This CDR3 is CASSLAAGFNQPQHF. DNA of the CDR3: TGTGCCAGCAGCTTAGCCGCGGGCTTCAATCAGCCCCAGCATTTT. The chain carries TRBV7-6 and TRBJ1-5; unclear D gene. This CDR3 is 15 amino acids long. CDR1 and CDR2 (germline): SGHVS, FNYEAQ. Trimming cost V 0 bases and J 3 bases, with 9 bases left between them. Based on the CDR3 plus reference TRBV7-6 and TRBJ1-5, the full variable domain is GAGVSQSPRYKVTKRGQDVALRCDPISGHVSLYWYRQALGQGPEFLTYFNYEAQQDKSGLPNDRFSAERPEGSISTLTIQRTEQRDSAMYRCASSLAAGFNQPQHFGDGTRLSIL.

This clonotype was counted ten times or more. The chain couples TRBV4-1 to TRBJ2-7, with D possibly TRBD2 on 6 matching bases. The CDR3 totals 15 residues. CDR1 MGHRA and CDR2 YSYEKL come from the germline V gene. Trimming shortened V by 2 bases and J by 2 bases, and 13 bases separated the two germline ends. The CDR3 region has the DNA TGCGCCAGCAGCCAAACCGGTAGCGGAACCTACGAGCAGTACTTC. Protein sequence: CASSQTGSGTYEQYF.

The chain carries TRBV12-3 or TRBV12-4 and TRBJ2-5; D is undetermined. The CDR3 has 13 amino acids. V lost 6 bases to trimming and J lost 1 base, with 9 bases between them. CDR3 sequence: CASRPEIQETQYF. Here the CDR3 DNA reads TGTGCCAGCAGGCCGGAAATCCAAGAGACCCAGTACTTC.

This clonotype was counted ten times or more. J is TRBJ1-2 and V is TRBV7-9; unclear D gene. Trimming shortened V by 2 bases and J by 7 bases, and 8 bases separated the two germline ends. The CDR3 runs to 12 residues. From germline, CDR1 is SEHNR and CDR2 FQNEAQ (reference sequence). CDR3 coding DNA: TGTGCCAGCAGCTTACAACAATCTGGCTACACCTTC. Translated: CASSLQQSGYTF.

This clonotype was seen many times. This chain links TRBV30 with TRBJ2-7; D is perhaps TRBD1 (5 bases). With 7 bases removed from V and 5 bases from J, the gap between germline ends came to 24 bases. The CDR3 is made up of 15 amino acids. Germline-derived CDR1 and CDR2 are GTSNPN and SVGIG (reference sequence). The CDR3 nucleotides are TGTGCCTCATTGCCCGGACACACCCCAGGGAACGAGCAGTACTTC. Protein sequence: CASLPGHTPGNEQYF.

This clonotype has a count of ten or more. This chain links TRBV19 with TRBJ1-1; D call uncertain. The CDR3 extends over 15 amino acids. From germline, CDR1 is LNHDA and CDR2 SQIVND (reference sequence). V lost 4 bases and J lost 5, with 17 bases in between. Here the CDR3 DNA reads TGTGCCAGTAGTAGCCGAGTCTTCGGGGTGACTGAAGCTTTCTTT. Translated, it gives CASSSRVFGVTEAFF.

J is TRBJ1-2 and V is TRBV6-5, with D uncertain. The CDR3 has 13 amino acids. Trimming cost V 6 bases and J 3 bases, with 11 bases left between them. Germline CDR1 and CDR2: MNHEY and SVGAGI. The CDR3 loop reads CASRSPEDYGYTF. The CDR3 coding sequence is TGTGCCAGCAGATCCCCGGAGGACTATGGCTACACCTTC.

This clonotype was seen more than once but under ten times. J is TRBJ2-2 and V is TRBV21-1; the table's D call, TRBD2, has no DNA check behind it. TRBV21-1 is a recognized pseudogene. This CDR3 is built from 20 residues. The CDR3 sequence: CASSMTTGTRLPPGTGELFF. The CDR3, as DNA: TGTGCCAGCAGCATGACTACCGGGACTAGACTTCCTCCGGGCACCGGGGAGCTGTTTTTT.

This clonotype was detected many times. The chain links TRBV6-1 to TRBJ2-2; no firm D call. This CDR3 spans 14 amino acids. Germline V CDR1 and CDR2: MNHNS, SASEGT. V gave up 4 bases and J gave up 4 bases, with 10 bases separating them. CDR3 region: CASSAGQATGELFF. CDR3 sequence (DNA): TGTGCCAGCAGTGCGGGCCAGGCCACCGGGGAGCTGTTTTTT.

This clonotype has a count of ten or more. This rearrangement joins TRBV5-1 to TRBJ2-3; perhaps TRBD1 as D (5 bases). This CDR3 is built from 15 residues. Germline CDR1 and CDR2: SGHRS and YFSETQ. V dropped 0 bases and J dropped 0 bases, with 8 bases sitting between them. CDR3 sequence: CASSLGQISTDTQYF. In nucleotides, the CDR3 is TGCGCCAGCAGCTTGGGACAGATTAGCACAGATACGCAGTATTTT.

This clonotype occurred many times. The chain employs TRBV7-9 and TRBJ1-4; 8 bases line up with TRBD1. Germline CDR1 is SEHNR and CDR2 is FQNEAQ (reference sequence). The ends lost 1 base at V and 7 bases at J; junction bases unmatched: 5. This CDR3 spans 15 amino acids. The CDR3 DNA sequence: TGTGCCAGCAGCTTAGATTGGACAGGGAGTGAAAAACTGTTTTTT. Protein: CASSLDWTGSEKLFF.

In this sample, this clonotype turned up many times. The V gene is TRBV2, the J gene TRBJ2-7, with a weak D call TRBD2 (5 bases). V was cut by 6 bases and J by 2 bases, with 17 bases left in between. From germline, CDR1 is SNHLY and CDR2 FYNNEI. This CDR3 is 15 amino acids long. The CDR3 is CASRQVSVYTYEQYF. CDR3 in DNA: TGTGCCAGCAGGCAGGTTAGCGTGTATACCTACGAGCAGTACTTC.

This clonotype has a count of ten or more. The CDR3 spells CSASDSRGIGGGQYF. Written as DNA, the CDR3 is TGCAGCGCATCGGACTCCCGGGGCATTGGGGGGGGGCAGTACTTC. The gene calls are TRBV29-1 and TRBJ2-7, with TRBD2 matching over 7 bases. CDR1 is SQVTM and CDR2 is ANQGSEA in the germline V gene. This CDR3 comprises 15 residues. V lost 7 bases and J lost 9; bases outside the gene matches: 21.

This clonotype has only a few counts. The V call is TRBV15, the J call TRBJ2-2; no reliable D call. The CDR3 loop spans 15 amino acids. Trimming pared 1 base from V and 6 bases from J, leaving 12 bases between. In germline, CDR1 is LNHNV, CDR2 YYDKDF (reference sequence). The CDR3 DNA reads TGTGCCACCAGCAGAGGATCGGTTGTCGCCGGGGAGCTGTTTTTT. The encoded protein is CATSRGSVVAGELFF.